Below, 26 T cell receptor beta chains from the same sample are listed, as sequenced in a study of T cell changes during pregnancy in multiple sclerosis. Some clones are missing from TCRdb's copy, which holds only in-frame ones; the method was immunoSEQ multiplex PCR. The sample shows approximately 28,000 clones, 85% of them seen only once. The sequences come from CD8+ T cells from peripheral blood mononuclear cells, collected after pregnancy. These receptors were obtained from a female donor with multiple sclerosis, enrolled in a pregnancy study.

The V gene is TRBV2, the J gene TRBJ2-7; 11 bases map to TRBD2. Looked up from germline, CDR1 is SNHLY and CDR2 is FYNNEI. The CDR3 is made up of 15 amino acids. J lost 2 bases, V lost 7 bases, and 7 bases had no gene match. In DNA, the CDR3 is TGTGCCAGCACCCCTCGGGGACTAGCGGCCTACGAGCAGTACTTC. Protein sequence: CASTPRGLAAYEQYF.

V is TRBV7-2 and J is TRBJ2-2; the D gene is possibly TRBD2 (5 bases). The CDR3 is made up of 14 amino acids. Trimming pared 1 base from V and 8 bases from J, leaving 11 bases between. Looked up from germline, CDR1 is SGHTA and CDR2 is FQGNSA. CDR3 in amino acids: CASSLVDSGGELFF. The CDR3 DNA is TGTGCCAGCAGCTTAGTGGACTCCGGGGGGGAGCTGTTTTTT.

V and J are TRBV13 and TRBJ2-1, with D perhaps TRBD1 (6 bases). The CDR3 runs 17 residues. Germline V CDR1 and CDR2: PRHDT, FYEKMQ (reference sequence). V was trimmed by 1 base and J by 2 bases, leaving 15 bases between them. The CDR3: CASSLVSSQGPYNEQFF. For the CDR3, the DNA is TGTGCCAGCAGCTTAGTGTCTTCCCAGGGGCCCTACAATGAGCAGTTCTTC.

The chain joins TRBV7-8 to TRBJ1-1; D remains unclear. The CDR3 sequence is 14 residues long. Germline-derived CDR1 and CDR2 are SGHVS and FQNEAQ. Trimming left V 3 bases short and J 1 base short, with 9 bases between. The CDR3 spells CASSLTTENTEAFF. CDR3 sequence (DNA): TGTGCCAGCAGCTTGACTACAGAGAACACTGAAGCTTTCTTT.

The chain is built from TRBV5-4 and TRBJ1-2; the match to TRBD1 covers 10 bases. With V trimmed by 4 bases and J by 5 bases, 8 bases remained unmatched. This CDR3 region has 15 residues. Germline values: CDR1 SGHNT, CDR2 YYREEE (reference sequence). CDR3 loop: CASSADRGALYGYTF. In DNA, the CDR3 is TGTGCCAGCAGCGCGGACAGGGGGGCATTGTATGGCTACACCTTC.

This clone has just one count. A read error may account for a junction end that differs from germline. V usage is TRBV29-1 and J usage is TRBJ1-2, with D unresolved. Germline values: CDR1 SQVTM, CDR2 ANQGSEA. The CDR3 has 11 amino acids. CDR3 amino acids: CSAEVLEGYTF. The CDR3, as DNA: TGCAGCGCTGAAGTCCTGGAGGGCTACACCTTC.

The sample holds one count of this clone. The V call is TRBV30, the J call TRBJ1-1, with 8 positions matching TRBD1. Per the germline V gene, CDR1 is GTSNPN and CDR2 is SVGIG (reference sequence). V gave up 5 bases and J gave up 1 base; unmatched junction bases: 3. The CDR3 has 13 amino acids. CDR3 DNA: TGTGCCTGGGCCGGACAGGGGAACACTGAAGCTTTCTTT. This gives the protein CAWAGQGNTEAFF.

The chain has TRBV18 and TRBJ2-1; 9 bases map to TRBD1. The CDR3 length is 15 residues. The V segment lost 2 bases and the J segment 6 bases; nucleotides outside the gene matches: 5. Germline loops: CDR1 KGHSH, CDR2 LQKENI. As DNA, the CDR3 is TGTGCCAGCTCACCAGGACAGGGGACCCTCAATGAGCAGTTCTTC. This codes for CASSPGQGTLNEQFF.

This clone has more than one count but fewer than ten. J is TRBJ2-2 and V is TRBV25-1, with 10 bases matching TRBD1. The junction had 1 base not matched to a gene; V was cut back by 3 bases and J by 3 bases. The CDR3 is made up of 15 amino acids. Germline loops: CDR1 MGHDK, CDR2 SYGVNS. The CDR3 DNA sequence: TGTGCCAGCAGTGAGGGGACAGGGGACACCGGGGAGCTGTTTTTT. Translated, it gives CASSEGTGDTGELFF. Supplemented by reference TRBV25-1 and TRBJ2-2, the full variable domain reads EADIYQTPRYLVIGTGKKITLECSQTMGHDKMYWYQQDPGMELHLIHYSYGVNSTEKGDLSSESTVSRIRTEHFPLTLESARPSHTSQYLCASSEGTGDTGELFFGEGSRLTVL.

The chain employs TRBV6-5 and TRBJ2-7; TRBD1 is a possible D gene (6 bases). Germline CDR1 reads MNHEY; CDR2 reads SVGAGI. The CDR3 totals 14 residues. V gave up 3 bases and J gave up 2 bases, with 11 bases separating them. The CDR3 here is CASSYSGTTYEQYF. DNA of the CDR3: TGTGCCAGCAGTTATTCCGGGACAACCTACGAGCAGTACTTC.

As DNA, the CDR3 is TGTGCCATCAGTGTAGAGGGGGCGAGCACTGAAGCTTTCTTT. Amino acid sequence: CAISVEGASTEAFF. The chain joins TRBV10-3 to TRBJ1-1; 7 nucleotides line up with TRBD1. The CDR3 contains 14 residues. The junction had 6 bases not matched to a gene; V was cut back by 4 bases and J by 4 bases. CDR1 is ENHRY and CDR2 is SYGVKD in the germline V gene.

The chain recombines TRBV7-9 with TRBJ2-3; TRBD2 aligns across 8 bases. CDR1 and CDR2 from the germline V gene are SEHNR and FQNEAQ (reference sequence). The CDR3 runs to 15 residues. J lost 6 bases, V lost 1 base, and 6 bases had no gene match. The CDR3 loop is CASSLVGGEGDTQYF. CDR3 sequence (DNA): TGTGCCAGCAGCTTAGTCGGGGGGGAAGGGGATACGCAGTATTTT.

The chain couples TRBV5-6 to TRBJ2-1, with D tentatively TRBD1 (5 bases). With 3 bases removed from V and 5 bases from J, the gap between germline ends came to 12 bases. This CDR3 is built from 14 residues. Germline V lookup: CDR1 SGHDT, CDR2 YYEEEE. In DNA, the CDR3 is TGTGCCAGCAGCTGGACACTCTCAAACAATGAGCAGTTCTTC. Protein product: CASSWTLSNNEQFF.

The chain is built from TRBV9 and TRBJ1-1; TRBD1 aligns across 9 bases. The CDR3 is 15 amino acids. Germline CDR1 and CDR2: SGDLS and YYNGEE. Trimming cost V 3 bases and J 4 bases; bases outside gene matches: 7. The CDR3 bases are TGTGCCAGCAGCGCGACACAGGGGGCGGGCACTGAAGCTTTCTTT. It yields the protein CASSATQGAGTEAFF.

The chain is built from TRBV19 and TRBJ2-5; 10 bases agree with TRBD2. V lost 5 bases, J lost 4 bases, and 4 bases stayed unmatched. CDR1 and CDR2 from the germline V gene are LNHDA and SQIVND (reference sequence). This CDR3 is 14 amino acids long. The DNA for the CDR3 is TGTGCCAGTAGTCTAGCGGGGGACCCAGAGACCCAGTACTTC. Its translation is CASSLAGDPETQYF.

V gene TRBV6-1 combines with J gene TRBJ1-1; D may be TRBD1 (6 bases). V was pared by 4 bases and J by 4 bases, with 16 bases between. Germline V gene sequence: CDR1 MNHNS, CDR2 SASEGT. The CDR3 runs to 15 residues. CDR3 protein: CASSVRGRGVTEAFF. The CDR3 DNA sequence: TGTGCCAGCAGTGTCAGGGGCCGTGGGGTCACTGAAGCTTTCTTT.

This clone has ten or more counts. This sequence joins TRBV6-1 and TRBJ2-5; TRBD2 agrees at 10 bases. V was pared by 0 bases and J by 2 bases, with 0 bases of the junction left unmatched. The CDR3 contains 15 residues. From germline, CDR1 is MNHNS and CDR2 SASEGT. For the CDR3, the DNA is TGTGCCAGCAGTGAAGCTAGCGGGGGGCAAGAGACCCAGTACTTC. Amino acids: CASSEASGGQETQYF.

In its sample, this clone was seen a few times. The CDR3, as DNA: TGTGCTAGTGGTTTCCCGCCAGGGACTAGCACAGATACGCAGTATTTT. This gives the protein CASGFPPGTSTDTQYF. The chain employs TRBV12-5 and TRBJ2-3, with D possibly TRBD2 on 6 matching bases. CDR1 and CDR2 from the germline V gene are LGHNT and FRNRAP. CDR3 size: 16 residues. The V gene lost 3 bases and the J gene lost 0 bases, with 13 bases spanning the gap.

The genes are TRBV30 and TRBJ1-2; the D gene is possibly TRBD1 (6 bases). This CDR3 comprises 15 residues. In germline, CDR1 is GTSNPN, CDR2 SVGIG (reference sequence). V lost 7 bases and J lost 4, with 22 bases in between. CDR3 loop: CASYGGGVGGYGYTF. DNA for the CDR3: TGTGCCTCCTACGGGGGGGGCGTAGGCGGCTATGGCTACACCTTC.

The CDR3 is CASSDTSGAFTDTQYF. CDR3 nucleotides: TGTGCCAGCAGTGACACTAGCGGGGCATTCACAGATACGCAGTATTTT. The chain employs TRBV6-4 and TRBJ2-3; 10 bases agree with TRBD2. The CDR3 length is 16 residues. Germline V lookup: CDR1 MRHNA, CDR2 SNTAGT. The junction had 4 bases not matched to a gene; V was cut back by 2 bases and J by 2 bases.

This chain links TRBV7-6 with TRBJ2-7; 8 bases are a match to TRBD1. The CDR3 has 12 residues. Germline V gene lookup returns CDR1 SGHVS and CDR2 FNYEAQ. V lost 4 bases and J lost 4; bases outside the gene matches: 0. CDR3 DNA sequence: TGTGCCAGCAGCTGGACAGGGTACGAGCAGTACTTC. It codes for CASSWTGYEQYF.

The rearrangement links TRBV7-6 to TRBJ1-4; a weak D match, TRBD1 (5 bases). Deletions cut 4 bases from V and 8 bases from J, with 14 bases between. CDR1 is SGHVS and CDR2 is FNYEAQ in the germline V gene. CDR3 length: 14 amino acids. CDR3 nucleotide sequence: TGTGCCAGCAGCTCCTGGGGGGGACGAGAAAAACTGTTTTTT. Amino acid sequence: CASSSWGGREKLFF.

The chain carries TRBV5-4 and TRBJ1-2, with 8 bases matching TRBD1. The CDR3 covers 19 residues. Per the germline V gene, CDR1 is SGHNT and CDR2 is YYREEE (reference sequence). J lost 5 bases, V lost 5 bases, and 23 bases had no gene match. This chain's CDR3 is CASSPLPQDRVDSRYGYTF. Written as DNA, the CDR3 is TGTGCCAGCAGTCCCCTGCCGCAGGACAGGGTAGATTCGAGATATGGCTACACCTTC.

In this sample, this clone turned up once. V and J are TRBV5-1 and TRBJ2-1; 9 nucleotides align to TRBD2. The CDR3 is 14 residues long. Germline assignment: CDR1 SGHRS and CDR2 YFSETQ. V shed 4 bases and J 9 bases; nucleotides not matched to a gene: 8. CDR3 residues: CASSVDSGGIEQFF. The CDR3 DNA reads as TGCGCCAGCAGCGTTGATAGCGGGGGTATTGAGCAGTTCTTC.

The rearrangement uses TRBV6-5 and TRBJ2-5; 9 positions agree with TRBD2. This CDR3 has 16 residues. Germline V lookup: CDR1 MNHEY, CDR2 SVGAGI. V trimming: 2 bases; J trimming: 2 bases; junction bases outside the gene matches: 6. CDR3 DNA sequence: TGTGCCAGCAGTTACGTGTTAGCGGGAGAACAAGAGACCCAGTACTTC. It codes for CASSYVLAGEQETQYF.

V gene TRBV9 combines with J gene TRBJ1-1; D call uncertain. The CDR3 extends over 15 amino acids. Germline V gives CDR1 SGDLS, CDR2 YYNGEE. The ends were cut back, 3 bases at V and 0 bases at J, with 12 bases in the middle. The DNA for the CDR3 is TGTGCCAGCAGCGGTTCCCCGGGATTGAACACTGAAGCTTTCTTT. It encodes CASSGSPGLNTEAFF. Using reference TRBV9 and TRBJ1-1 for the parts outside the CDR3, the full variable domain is DSGVTQTPKHLITATGQRVTLRCSPRSGDLSVYWYQQSLDQGLQFLIQYYNGEERAKGNILERFSAQQFPDLHSELNLSSLELGDSALYFCASSGSPGLNTEAFFGQGTRLTVV.